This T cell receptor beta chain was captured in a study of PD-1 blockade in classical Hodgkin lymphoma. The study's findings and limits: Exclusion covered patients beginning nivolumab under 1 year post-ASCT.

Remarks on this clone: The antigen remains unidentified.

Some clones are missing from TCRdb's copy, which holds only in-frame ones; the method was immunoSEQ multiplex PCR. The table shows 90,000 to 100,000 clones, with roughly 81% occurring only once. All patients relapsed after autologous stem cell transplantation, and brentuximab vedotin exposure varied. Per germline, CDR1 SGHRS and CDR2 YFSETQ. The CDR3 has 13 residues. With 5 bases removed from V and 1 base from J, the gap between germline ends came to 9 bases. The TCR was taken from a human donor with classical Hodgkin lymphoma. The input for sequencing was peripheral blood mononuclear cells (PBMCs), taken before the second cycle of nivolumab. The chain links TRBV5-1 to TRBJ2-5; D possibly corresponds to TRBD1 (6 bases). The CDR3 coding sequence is TGCGCCAGCAGGGACAGTCTCCAAGAGACCCAGTACTTC. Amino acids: CASRDSLQETQYF.